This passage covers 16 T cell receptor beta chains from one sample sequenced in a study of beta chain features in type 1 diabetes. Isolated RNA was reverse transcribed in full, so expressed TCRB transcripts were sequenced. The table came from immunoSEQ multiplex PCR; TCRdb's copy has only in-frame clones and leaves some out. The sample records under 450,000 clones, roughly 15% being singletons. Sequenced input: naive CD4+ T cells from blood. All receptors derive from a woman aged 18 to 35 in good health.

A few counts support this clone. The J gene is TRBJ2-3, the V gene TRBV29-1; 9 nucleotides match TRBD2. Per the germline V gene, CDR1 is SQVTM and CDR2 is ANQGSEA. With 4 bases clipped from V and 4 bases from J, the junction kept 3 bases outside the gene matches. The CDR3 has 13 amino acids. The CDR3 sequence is CSVVGGRADTQYF. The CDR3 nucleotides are TGCAGCGTTGTTGGCGGGAGGGCAGATACGCAGTATTTT.

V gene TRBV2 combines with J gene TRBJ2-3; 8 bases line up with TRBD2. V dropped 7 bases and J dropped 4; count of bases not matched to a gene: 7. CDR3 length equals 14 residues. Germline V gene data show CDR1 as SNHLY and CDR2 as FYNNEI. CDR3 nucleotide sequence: TGTGCCAGCATTAGCGGGAATGGGGCAGATACGCAGTATTTT. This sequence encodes CASISGNGADTQYF. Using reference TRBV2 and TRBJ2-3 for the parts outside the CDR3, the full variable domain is EPEVTQTPSHQVTQMGQEVILRCVPISNHLYFYWYRQILGQKVEFLVSFYNNEISEKSEIFDDQFSVERPDGSNFTLKIRSTKLEDSAMYFCASISGNGADTQYFGPGTRLTVL.

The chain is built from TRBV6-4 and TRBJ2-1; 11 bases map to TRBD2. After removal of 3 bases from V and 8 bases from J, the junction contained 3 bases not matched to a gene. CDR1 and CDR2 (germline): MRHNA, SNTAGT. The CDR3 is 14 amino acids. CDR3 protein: CASSELAGVYEQFF. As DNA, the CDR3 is TGTGCCAGCAGTGAACTAGCGGGAGTCTATGAGCAGTTCTTC.

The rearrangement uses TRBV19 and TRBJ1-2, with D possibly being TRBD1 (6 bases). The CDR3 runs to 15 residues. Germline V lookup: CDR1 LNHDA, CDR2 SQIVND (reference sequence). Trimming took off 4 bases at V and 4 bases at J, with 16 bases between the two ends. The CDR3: CASSTPDSNVYGYTF. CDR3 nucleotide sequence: TGTGCCAGTAGTACTCCGGACAGCAACGTCTATGGCTACACCTTC.

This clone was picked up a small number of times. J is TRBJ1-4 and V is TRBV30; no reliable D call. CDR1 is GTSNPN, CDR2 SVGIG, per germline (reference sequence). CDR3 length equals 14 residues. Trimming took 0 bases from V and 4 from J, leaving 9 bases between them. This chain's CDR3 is CAWSVLGNNEKLFF. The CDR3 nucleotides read TGTGCCTGGAGTGTACTCGGGAATAATGAAAAACTGTTTTTT.

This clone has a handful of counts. CDR3 residues: CASSLDGQGVTTDTQYF. The CDR3 region has the DNA TGCGCCAGCAGCTTGGATGGACAGGGGGTTACCACAGATACGCAGTATTTT. The chain couples TRBV5-1 to TRBJ2-3; TRBD1 aligns across 10 bases. The CDR3 is 17 amino acids. The junction had 6 bases not matched to a gene; V was cut back by 0 bases and J by 2 bases. Germline V lookup: CDR1 SGHRS, CDR2 YFSETQ.

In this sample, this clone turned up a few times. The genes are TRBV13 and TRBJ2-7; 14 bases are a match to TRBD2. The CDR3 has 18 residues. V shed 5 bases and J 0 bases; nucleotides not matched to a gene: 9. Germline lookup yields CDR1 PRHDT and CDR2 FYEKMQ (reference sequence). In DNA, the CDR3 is TGTGCCAGCAGCATGACTAGCGGGAGGGTTAGGAGCTCCTACGAGCAGTACTTC. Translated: CASSMTSGRVRSSYEQYF.

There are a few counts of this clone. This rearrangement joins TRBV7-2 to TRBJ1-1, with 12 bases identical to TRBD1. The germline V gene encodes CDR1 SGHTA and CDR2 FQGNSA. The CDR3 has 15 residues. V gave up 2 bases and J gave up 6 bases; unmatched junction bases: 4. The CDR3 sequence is CASSLTGQGAAEAFF. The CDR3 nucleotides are TGTGCCAGCAGCTTAACGGGACAGGGGGCCGCTGAAGCTTTCTTT.

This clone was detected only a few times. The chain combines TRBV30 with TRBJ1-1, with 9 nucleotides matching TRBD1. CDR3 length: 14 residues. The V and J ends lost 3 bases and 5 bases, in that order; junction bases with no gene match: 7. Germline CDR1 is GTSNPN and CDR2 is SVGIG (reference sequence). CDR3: CAWRNRGRRTEAFF. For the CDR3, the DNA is TGTGCCTGGAGGAACAGGGGGCGACGGACTGAAGCTTTCTTT.

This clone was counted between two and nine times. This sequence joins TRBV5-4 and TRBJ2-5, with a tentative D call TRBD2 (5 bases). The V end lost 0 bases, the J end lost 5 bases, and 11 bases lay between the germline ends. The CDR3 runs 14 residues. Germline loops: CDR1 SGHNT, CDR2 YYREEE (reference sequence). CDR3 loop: CASSLARGLETQYF. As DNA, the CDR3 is TGTGCCAGCAGCTTGGCCCGAGGGCTGGAGACCCAGTACTTC.

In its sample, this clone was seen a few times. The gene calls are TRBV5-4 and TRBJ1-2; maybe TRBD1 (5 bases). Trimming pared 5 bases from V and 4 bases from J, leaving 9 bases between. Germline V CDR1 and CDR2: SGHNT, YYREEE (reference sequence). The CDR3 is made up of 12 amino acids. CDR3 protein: CASRSQGYGYTF. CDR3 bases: TGTGCCAGCAGGTCGCAGGGCTATGGCTACACCTTC.

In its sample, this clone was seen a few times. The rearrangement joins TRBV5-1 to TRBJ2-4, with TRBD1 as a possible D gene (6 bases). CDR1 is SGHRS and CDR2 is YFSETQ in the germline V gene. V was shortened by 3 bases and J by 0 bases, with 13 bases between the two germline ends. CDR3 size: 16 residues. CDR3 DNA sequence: TGCGCCAGCAGCTCCACGACAGGCCTAGCCAAAAACATTCAGTACTTC. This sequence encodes CASSSTTGLAKNIQYF.

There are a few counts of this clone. The CDR3 nucleotides are TGTGCCAGCAGCGTAGCTCCTAGCGGAATTTACAATGAGCAGTTCTTC. Translated: CASSVAPSGIYNEQFF. V gene TRBV9 combines with J gene TRBJ2-1; the match to TRBD2 covers 7 bases. Germline V gene sequence: CDR1 SGDLS, CDR2 YYNGEE. V shed 0 bases, J shed 4 bases, and the junction held 7 bases outside the gene matches. The CDR3 has 16 residues.

The CDR3 DNA reads as TGTGCCAGCTCTCCCCAGGATTCCAAAAACATTCAGTACTTC. It specifies CASSPQDSKNIQYF. The V gene is TRBV18, the J gene TRBJ2-4; D gene ambiguous. This CDR3 region has 14 residues. Germline CDR1 reads KGHSH; CDR2 reads LQKENI. The V end was cut by 6 bases, the J end by 2 bases, with 11 bases between. Full variable domain (rest looked up from reference TRBV18 and TRBJ2-4): NAGVMQNPRHLVRRRGQEARLRCSPMKGHSHVYWYRQLPEEGLKFMVYLQKENIIDESGMPKERFSAEFPKEGPSILRIQQVVRGDSAAYFCASSPQDSKNIQYFGAGTRLSVL.

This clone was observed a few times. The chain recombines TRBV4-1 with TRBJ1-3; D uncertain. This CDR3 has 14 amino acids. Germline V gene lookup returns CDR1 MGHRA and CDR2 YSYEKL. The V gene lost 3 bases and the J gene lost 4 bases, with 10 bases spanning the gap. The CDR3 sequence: CASSHLAQGNTIYF. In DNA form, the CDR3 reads TGCGCCAGCAGCCACCTGGCTCAAGGAAACACCATATATTTT.

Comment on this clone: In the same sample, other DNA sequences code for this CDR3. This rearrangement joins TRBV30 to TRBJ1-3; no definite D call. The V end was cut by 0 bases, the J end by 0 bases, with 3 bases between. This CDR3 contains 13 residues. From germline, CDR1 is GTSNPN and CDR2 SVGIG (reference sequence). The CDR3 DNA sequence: TGTGCCTGGAGTGTTCACTCTGGAAACACCATATATTTT. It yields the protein CAWSVHSGNTIYF. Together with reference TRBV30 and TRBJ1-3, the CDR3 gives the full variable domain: SQTIHQWPATLVQPVGSPLSLECTVEGTSNPNLYWYRQAAGRGLQLLFYSVGIGQISSEVPQNLSASRPQDRQFILSSKKLLLSDSGFYLCAWSVHSGNTIYFGEGSWLTVV.